Shown below are 18 T cell receptor beta chains from a single sample sequenced in a study of T cells after yellow fever vaccination. MiXCR was run by TCRdb on the 5' RACE reads, yielding one entry per CDR3 protein. The sample holds about 27,000 distinct CDR3 sequences, 4% to 5% seen once. The sample in question was PBMCs, either bulk or a sorted T-cell subset (CD4+, CD8+, memory, or dextramer-sorted; not recorded which), obtained on the day of the yellow fever booster vaccination. The receptors here all came from a man between 18 and 29 years old who received the YFV17D yellow fever vaccine.

Written as DNA, the CDR3 is TGTGCCAGCAGCCGACAAACGAACACTGAAGCTTTCTTT. Amino acid sequence: CASSRQTNTEAFF. The chain combines TRBV3-1 with TRBJ1-1; D unclear. Trimming stripped 4 bases from V and 1 base from J, with 7 bases between. Germline V gives CDR1 LGHDT, CDR2 YNNKEL (reference sequence). CDR3 length equals 13 residues.

Many counts were recorded for this clonotype. The chain joins TRBV5-1 to TRBJ2-1; 8 nucleotides line up with TRBD2. The trim removed 2 bases at V and 8 bases at J, leaving 15 bases unmatched. The CDR3 length is 17 residues. Germline V gives CDR1 SGHRS, CDR2 YFSETQ. This CDR3 reads CASSLPQTGLGFDEQFF. Here the CDR3 DNA reads TGCGCCAGCAGCTTACCTCAGACGGGACTAGGTTTCGATGAGCAGTTCTTC.

This clonotype occurred many times. J is TRBJ2-3 and V is TRBV12-3 or TRBV12-4; the D gene is possibly TRBD2 (5 bases). CDR3 size: 15 residues. Trimming pared 6 bases from V and 3 bases from J, leaving 16 bases between. CDR3 bases: TGTGCCAGCAGCCCCAGGAGGTACGAAACAGATACGCAGTATTTT. Translation: CASSPRRYETDTQYF.

This clonotype appeared many times. The V gene is TRBV7-2, the J gene TRBJ1-1; D not resolved. Germline CDR1 SGHTA, CDR2 FQGNSA. V lost 1 base, J lost 4 bases, and 13 bases lay in between. The CDR3 extends over 15 amino acids. CDR3 DNA: TGTGCCAGCAGCTTAGTCGCCACCATGGGCACTGAAGCTTTCTTT. Translating it yields CASSLVATMGTEAFF.

The rearrangement uses TRBV7-2 and TRBJ2-1, with D possibly TRBD2 on 6 matching bases. V lost 6 bases and J lost 7, with 22 bases in between. Per the germline V gene, CDR1 is SGHTA and CDR2 is FQGNSA. This CDR3 is built from 16 residues. CDR3 sequence (DNA): TGTGCCAGCAGTCCCGGGGGTAGGGGCCTGATGAATGAGCAGTTCTTC. This gives the protein CASSPGGRGLMNEQFF.

The chain is built from TRBV20-1 and TRBJ2-1; TRBD1 matches at 11 bases. J gave up 3 bases and V 5 bases, and 3 bases lay outside the gene matches. The CDR3 sequence is 14 residues long. Germline loops: CDR1 DFQATT, CDR2 SNEGSKA (reference sequence). Here the CDR3 reads CSAAGTGGYNEQFF. The CDR3 nucleotides read TGCAGTGCTGCCGGGACAGGGGGCTACAATGAGCAGTTCTTC.

This clonotype was seen repeatedly, ten times or more. The V call is TRBV7-3, the J call TRBJ2-1; weak D call: TRBD2 (6 bases). V gave up 5 bases and J gave up 9 bases, with 11 bases separating them. Germline V gene data show CDR1 as SGHTA and CDR2 as FQGTGA. This CDR3 region has 12 residues. The CDR3 loop is CASSRMGGEQFF. In nucleotides, the CDR3 is TGTGCCAGCAGCCGGATGGGGGGTGAGCAGTTCTTC.

This clonotype showed up many times. V usage is TRBV10-3 and J usage is TRBJ1-2, with no clear D. The CDR3 totals 11 residues. Germline loops: CDR1 ENHRY, CDR2 SYGVKD. V was cut by 10 bases and J by 4 bases, with 10 bases left in between. DNA of the CDR3: TGTGCCACCCGTGGATTCTATGGCTACACCTTC. Translated, it gives CATRGFYGYTF.

This clonotype was counted between two and nine times. The V gene is TRBV5-1, the J gene TRBJ2-7; no clear D. The germline V gene has CDR1 SGHRS and CDR2 YFSETQ. Trimming cost V 4 bases and J 3 bases, with 17 bases left between them. The length of the CDR3 is 15 residues. Here the CDR3 reads CASSPGIYSSYEQYF. The CDR3, as DNA: TGCGCCAGCAGCCCAGGAATCTATAGCAGCTACGAGCAGTACTTC.

In this sample, this clonotype turned up many times. V and J are TRBV5-6 and TRBJ2-7; a weak D match, TRBD2 (6 bases). V lost 5 bases and J 3 bases, leaving 18 bases between the germline ends. Germline V CDR1 and CDR2: SGHDT, YYEEEE. The CDR3 extends over 15 amino acids. This CDR3 is CASSELGQGGYEQYF. The CDR3, as DNA: TGTGCCAGCAGTGAGCTAGGGCAGGGAGGCTACGAGCAGTACTTC.

This clonotype appeared many times. This chain links TRBV6-5 with TRBJ1-1, with D perhaps TRBD1 (5 bases). Trimming left V 6 bases short and J 5 bases short, with 16 bases between. The CDR3 totals 14 residues. The germline CDR1 and CDR2 sequences are MNHEY and SVGAGI. The CDR3 is CASSPTGGTTEAFF. Here the CDR3 DNA reads TGTGCCAGCAGCCCAACCGGGGGAACGACTGAAGCTTTCTTT.

This clonotype appeared many times. The V gene is TRBV9, the J gene TRBJ1-3; possible D gene TRBD1, 6 bases. The germline V gene encodes CDR1 SGDLS and CDR2 YYNGEE. The CDR3 spans 16 residues. With 1 base removed from V and 0 bases from J, the gap between germline ends came to 11 bases. CDR3: CASSVLTGPSGNTIYF. For the CDR3, the DNA is TGTGCCAGCAGCGTATTGACAGGCCCCTCTGGAAACACCATATATTTT.

Ten or more counts support this clonotype. V and J are TRBV5-5 and TRBJ1-5, with D unclear. V lost 0 bases and J 4 bases, leaving 11 bases between the germline ends. From germline, CDR1 is SGHKS and CDR2 YYEKEE (reference sequence). The CDR3 length is 15 residues. In nucleotides, the CDR3 is TGTGCCAGCAGCTTGGAGGCGCTGGGGAATCAGCCCCAGCATTTT. Residues: CASSLEALGNQPQHF.

This clonotype was seen ten or more times. V is TRBV7-8 and J is TRBJ2-1; 10 bases are shared with TRBD2. Germline CDR1 is SGHVS and CDR2 is FQNEAQ. Unmatched junction bases numbered 5, after V lost 5 bases and J lost 7 bases. There are 14 residues in the CDR3. The CDR3 reads CASSRAGGGNEQFF. Here the CDR3 DNA reads TGTGCCAGCAGCCGAGCGGGGGGGGGTAATGAGCAGTTCTTC.

The sample holds many counts of this clonotype. The chain carries TRBV7-2 and TRBJ1-5; D ambiguous. Germline lookup yields CDR1 SGHTA and CDR2 FQGNSA. The V end was cut by 9 bases, the J end by 10 bases, with 10 bases between. This CDR3 region has 10 residues. The CDR3 DNA sequence: TGTGCCAGTGGGCCTCCTCCCCAGCATTTT. Protein product: CASGPPPQHF.

This clonotype was picked up many times. V is TRBV20-1 and J is TRBJ1-2, with TRBD1 matching over 8 bases. The V and J ends lost 4 bases and 8 bases, in that order; junction bases with no gene match: 9. Germline V lookup: CDR1 DFQATT, CDR2 SNEGSKA (reference sequence). The CDR3 contains 13 residues. The CDR3 bases are TGCAGTGCTACATCCGGGACAGGATCCGGCTACACCTTC. Translating gives CSATSGTGSGYTF.

This clonotype was detected ten times or more. The gene calls are TRBV20-1 and TRBJ1-2; 12 nucleotides align to TRBD1. Germline CDR1 and CDR2: DFQATT and SNEGSKA (reference sequence). This CDR3 region has 14 residues. V lost 8 bases to trimming and J lost 8 bases; unmatched junction nucleotides: 12. CDR3 bases: TGCAGTTCGAACCCGGGACAGGGGGCGCGGGGCTACACCTTC. It is translated as CSSNPGQGARGYTF.

This clonotype was seen ten or more times. An end of the junction differs from the germline gene, which may be a read error. This chain links TRBV12-3 or TRBV12-4 with TRBJ2-2; D unclear. The CDR3 sequence is 14 residues long. CDR3 sequence reads: CASSQLRNAGELFF. The CDR3 nucleotides read TGTGCCAGCAGTCAGCTACGGAACGCCGGGGAGCTGTTTTTT.